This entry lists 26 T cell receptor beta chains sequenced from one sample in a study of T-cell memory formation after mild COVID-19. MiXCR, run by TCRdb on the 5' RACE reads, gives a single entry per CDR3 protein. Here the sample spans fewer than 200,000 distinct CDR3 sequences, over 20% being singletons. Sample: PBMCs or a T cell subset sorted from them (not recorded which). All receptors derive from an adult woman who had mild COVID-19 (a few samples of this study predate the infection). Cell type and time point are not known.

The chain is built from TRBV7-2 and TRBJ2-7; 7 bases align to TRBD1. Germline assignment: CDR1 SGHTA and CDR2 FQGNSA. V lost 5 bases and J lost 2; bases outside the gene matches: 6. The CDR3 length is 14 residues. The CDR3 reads CASSTGQNPYEQYF. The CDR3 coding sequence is TGTGCCAGCAGCACGGGACAGAACCCCTACGAGCAGTACTTC.

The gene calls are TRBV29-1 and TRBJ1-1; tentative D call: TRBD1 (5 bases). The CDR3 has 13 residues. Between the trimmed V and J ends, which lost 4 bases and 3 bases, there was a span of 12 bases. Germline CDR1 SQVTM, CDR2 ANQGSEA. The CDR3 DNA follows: TGCAGCGTTGTGGTCCCGGGGGACACTGAAGCTTTCTTT. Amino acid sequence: CSVVVPGDTEAFF.

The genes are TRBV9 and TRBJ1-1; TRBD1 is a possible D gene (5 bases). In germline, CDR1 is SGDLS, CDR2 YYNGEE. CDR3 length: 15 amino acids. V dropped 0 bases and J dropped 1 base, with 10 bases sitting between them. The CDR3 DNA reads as TGTGCCAGCAGCGTAGGGGAGGGGCGGAACACTGAAGCTTTCTTT. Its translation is CASSVGEGRNTEAFF.

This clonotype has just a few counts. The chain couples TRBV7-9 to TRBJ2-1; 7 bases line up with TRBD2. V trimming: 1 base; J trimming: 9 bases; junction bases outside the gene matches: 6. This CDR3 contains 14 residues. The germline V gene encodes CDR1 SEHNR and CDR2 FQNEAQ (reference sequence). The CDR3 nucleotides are TGTGCCAGCAGCTTAGTGGAGGCTAGCGGTGAGCAGTTCTTC. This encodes CASSLVEASGEQFF.

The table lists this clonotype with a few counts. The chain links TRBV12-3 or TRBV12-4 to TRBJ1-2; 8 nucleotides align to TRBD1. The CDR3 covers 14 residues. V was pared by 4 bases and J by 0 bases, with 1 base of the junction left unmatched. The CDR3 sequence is CASSSTGANYGYTF. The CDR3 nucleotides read TGTGCCAGCAGTTCGACAGGGGCTAACTATGGCTACACCTTC.

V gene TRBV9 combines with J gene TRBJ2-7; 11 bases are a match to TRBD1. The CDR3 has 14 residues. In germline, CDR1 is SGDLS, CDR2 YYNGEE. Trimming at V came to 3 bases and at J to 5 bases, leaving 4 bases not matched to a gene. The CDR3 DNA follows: TGTGCCAGCAGCGAGGACAGGGGGCCGGACGAGCAGTACTTC. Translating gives CASSEDRGPDEQYF.

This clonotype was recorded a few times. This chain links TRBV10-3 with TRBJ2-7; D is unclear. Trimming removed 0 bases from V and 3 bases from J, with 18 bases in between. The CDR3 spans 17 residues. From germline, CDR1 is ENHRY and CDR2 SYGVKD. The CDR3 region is CAISESKVGPRGYEQYF. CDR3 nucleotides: TGTGCCATCAGTGAGTCGAAAGTCGGGCCTCGCGGCTACGAGCAGTACTTC.

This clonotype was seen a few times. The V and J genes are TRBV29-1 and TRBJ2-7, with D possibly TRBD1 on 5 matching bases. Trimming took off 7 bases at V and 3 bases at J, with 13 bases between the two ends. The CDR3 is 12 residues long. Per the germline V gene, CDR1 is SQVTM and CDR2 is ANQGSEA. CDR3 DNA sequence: TGCAGCGCTATGGGGCAGGGCTACGAGCAGTACTTC. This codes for CSAMGQGYEQYF.

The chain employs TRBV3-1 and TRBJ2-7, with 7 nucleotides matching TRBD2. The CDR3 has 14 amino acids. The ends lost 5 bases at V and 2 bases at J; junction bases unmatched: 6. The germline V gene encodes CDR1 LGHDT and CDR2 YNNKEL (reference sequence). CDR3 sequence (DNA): TGTGCCAGCAGCATAGACAGCGGGACCTACGAGCAGTACTTC. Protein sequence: CASSIDSGTYEQYF.

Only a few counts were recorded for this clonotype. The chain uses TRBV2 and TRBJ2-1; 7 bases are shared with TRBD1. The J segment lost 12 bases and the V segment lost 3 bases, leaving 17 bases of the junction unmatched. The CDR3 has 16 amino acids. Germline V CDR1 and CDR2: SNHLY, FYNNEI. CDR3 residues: CASSETGTDSNIGQFF. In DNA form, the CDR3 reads TGTGCCAGCAGTGAGACAGGGACGGACTCAAATATTGGGCAGTTCTTC.

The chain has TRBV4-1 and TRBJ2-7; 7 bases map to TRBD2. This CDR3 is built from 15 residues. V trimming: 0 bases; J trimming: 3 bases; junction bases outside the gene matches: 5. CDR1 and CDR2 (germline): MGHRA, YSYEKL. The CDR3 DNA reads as TGCGCCAGCAGCCAAGATGGGAGGGGAAACTACGAGCAGTACTTC. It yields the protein CASSQDGRGNYEQYF.

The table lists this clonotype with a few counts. CDR3 coding DNA: TGTGCCACCAGTGATCGGGGCTCCTACAATGAGCAGTTCTTC. This codes for CATSDRGSYNEQFF. The chain links TRBV24-1 to TRBJ2-1; TRBD2 is a possible D gene (5 bases). V lost 3 bases to trimming and J lost 0 bases, with 5 bases between them. The length of the CDR3 is 14 residues. Germline V lookup: CDR1 KGHDR, CDR2 SFDVKD.

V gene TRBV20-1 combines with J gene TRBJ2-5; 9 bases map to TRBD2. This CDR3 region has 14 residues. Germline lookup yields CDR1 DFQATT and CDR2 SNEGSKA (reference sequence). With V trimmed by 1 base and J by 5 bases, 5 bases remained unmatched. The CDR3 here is CSARGGGAVETQYF. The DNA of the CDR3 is TGCAGTGCTAGAGGCGGGGGGGCGGTTGAGACCCAGTACTTC.

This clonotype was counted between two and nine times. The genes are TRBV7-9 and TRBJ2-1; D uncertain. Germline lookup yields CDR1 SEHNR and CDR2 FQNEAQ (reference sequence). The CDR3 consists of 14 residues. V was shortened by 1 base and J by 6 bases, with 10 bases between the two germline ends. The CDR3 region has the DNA TGTGCCAGCAGCTTAGTCGGGCAGACCAATGAGCAGTTCTTC. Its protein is CASSLVGQTNEQFF.

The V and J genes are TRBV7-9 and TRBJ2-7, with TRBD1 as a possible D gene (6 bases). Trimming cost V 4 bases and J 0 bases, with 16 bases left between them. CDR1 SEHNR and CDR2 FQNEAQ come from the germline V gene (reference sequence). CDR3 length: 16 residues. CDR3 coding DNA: TGTGCCAGCAGCTCCCCTTACCGGGACATCTCCTACGAGCAGTACTTC. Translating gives CASSSPYRDISYEQYF.

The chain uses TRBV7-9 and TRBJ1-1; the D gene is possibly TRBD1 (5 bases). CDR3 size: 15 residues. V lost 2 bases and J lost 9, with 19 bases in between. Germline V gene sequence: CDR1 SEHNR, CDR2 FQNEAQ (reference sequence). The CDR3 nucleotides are TGTGCCAGCAGCTTATCGGTGGGACGGGGTGTCAAAGCTTTCTTT. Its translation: CASSLSVGRGVKAFF.

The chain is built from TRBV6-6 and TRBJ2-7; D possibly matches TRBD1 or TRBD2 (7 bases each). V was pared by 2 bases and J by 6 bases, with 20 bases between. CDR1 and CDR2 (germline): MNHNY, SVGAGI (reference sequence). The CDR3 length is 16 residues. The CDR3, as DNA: TGTGCCAGCAGTTACCCCTGGGAGGGGGCGGGTGGCGAGCAGTACTTC. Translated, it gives CASSYPWEGAGGEQYF.

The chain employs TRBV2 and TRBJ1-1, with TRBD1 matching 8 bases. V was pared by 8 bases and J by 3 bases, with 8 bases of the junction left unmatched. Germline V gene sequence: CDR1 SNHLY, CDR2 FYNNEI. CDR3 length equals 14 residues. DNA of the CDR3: TGTGCCAGCCGAGCCCAGGGGGCGCACACTGAAGCTTTCTTT. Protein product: CASRAQGAHTEAFF.

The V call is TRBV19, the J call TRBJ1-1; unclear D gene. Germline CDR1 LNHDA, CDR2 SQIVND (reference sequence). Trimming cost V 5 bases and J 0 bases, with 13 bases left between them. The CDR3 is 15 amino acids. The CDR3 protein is CASSAWTTMNTEAFF. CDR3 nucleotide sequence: TGTGCCAGTAGTGCCTGGACCACTATGAACACTGAAGCTTTCTTT.

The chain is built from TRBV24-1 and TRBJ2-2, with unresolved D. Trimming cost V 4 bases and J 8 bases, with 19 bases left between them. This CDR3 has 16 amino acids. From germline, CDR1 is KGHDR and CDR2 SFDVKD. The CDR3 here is CATSDLEYGSGGELFF. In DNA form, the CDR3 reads TGTGCCACCAGTGACCTCGAGTATGGGTCCGGGGGGGAGCTGTTTTTT.

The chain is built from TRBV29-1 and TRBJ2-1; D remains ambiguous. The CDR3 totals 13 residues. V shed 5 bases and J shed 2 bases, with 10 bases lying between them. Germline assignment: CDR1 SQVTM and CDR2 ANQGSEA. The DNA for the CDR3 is TGCAGCGTTAGTCCGGCGACCTACAATGAGCAGTTCTTC. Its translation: CSVSPATYNEQFF.

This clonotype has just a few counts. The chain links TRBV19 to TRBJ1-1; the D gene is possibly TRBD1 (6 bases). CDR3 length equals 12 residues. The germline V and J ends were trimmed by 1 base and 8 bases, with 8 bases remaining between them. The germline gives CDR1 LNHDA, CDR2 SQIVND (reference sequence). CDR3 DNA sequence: TGTGCCAGTAGTATAGGGACAGCAGAAGCTTTCTTT. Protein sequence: CASSIGTAEAFF.

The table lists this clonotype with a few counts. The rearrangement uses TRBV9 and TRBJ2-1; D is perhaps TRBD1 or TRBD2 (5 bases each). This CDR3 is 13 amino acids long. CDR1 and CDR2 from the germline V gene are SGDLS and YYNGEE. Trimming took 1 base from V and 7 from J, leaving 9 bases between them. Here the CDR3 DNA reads TGTGCCAGCAGCGTATGGGACGGGAATGAGCAGTTCTTC. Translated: CASSVWDGNEQFF.

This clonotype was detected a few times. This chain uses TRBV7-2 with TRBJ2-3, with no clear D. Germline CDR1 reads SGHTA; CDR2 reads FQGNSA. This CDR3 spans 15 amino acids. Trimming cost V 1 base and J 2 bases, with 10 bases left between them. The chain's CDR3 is CASSLGTRPTDTQYF. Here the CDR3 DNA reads TGTGCCAGCAGCTTAGGTACTCGGCCCACAGATACGCAGTATTTT.

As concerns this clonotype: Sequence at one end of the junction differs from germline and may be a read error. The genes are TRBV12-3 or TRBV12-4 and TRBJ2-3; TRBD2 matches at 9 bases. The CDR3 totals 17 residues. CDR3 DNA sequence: TGTGCCAGCAGTATAGCGGGGGCCCGGTCTAGCACAGATACGCAGTATTTT. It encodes CASSIAGARSSTDTQYF.

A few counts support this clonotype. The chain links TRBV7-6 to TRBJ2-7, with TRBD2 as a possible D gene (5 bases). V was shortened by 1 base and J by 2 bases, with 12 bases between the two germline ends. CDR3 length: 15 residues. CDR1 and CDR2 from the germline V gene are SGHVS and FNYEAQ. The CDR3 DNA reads TGTGCCAGCAGCTTAGACGGCGGGCGAACCTACGAGCAGTACTTC. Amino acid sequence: CASSLDGGRTYEQYF.